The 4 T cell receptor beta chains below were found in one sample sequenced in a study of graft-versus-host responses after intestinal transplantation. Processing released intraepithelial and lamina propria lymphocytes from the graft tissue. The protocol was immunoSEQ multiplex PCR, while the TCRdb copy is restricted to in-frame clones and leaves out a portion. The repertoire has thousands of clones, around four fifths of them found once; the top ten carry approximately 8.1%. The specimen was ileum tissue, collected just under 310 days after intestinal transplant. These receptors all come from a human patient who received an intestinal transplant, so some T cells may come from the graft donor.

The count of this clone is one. The CDR3 DNA is TGTGCCAGCAGCAAAAGGGTCCCCTACGAGCAGTACTTC. This translates into CASSKRVPYEQYF. V gene TRBV21-1 combines with J gene TRBJ2-7. TRBV21-1 is marked as a pseudogene. CDR3 length: 13 residues.

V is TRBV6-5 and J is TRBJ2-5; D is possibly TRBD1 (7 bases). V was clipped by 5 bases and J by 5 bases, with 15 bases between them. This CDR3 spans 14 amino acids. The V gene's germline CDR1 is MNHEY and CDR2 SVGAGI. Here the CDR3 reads CASSEEPGGETQYF. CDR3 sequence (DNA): TGTGCCAGCAGTGAAGAACCAGGGGGGGAGACCCAGTACTTC.

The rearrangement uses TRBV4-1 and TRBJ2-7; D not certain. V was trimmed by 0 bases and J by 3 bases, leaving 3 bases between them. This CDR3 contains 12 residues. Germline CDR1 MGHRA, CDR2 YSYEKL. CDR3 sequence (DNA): TGCGCCAGCAGCCAAGACGGCTACGAGCAGTACTTC. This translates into CASSQDGYEQYF.

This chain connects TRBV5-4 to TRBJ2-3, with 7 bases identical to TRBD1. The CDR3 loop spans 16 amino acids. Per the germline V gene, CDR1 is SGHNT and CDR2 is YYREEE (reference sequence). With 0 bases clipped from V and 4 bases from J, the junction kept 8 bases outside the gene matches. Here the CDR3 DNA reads TGTGCCAGCAGCTTGGGGGCAGGGGGTTATGCAGATACGCAGTATTTT. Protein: CASSLGAGGYADTQYF.